Listed below are T cell receptor beta chains from one sample, sequenced in a study of cytomegalovirus exposure and HLA in healthy donors. Generated by immunoSEQ multiplex PCR, the TCRdb table keeps only in-frame clones and is missing some. This table holds under 200,000 clones. Sequencing used PBMCs. The receptors come from a man younger than 45 in good health and CMV-seronegative. The CDR3 runs from the conserved cysteine through the conserved F or W.

cdr3_length	v_call	j_call	cdr3_aa
14	TRBV5-4	TRBJ1-1	CASSLMALNTEAFF
16	TRBV19	TRBJ2-1	CASSNGWGGAGNEQFF
17	TRBV5-8	TRBJ2-5	CASSPGGSPSGQETQYF
16	TRBV5-4	TRBJ2-3	CASSRVTSGSTDTQYF
13	TRBV5-6	TRBJ1-2	CASSLNRVAGYTF
13	TRBV7-2	TRBJ1-2	CASSLAPGIGYTF
13	TRBV10-3	TRBJ1-2	CAISDGGDYGYTF
16	TRBV4-2	TRBJ1-3	CASSQEHQGFGNTIYF
13	TRBV28	TRBJ1-2	CASRRGEEGGYTF
15	TRBV5-1	TRBJ2-3	CASSLGRGGPDTQYF
12	TRBV18	TRBJ2-7	CASSPEGYEQYF
17	TRBV5-4	TRBJ2-6	CASSGGQGPGGANVLTF
17	TRBV9	TRBJ2-1	CASSVGASGSSYNEQFF
15	TRBV5-1	TRBJ2-5	CASSLIGRVQETQYF
13	TRBV19	TRBJ1-5	CASSIQGDQPQHF
15	TRBV7-8	TRBJ1-2	CASSSLRQVVYGYTF
14	TRBV30	TRBJ1-1	CAWSFGQGPSRAFF
16	TRBV18	TRBJ2-7	CASSPPGGGSSYEQYF
18	TRBV10-3	TRBJ1-6	CAISESGLQSSYNSPLHF
14	TRBV7-2	TRBJ1-1	CASSFHTGTPEAFF
16	TRBV18	TRBJ2-2	CASSPSDRVNTGELFF
14	TRBV5-1	TRBJ2-7	CASSDREKSYEQYF
13	TRBV28	TRBJ1-4	CASRPQQGRKLFF
15	TRBV4-1	TRBJ2-7	CASSQAETSGFEQYF
16	TRBV19	TRBJ1-6	CASSQGSSSYNSPLHF
14	TRBV9	TRBJ1-1	CASSVGQENTEAFF
16	TRBV11-3	TRBJ2-1	CASSRRGGASRNEQFF
16	TRBV19	TRBJ2-2	CASTLDRGRNTGELFF
15	TRBV27	TRBJ2-1	CASSFAASGNNEQFF
17	TRBV5-1	TRBJ2-7	CASSLTTLDRGSYEQYF
15	TRBV9	TRBJ2-3	CASSVYPSEADTQYF
14	TRBV7-3	TRBJ1-2	CASSTGQGGYGYTF
15	TRBV7-9	TRBJ2-2	CASSRGLAGTGELFF
14	TRBV11-3	TRBJ2-3	CASRRGQVRDTQYF
15	TRBV9	TRBJ1-2	CASSVLSSSNYGYTF
14	TRBV19	TRBJ1-4	CASSMGQPGEKLFF
14	TRBV28	TRBJ1-4	CASSLAHGNEKLFF
11	TRBV11-2	TRBJ2-7	CASSPSYEQYF
14	TRBV2	TRBJ2-7	CASNELRTAYEQYF
16	TRBV4-1	TRBJ1-2	CASLGSYSPANYGYTF
15	TRBV6-1	TRBJ1-2	CASISPQGPNYGYTF
16	TRBV5-1	TRBJ2-2	CASSVALAGGGGELFF
17	TRBV4-1	TRBJ2-3	CASSRGLAGGPTDTQYF
14	TRBV10-3	TRBJ1-1	CAISDRVGNTEAFF
16	TRBV7-8	TRBJ2-3	CASSLVGGGDGDTQYF
12	TRBV10-1	TRBJ2-7	CASSGGEYEQYF
13	TRBV15	TRBJ2-3	CATSRGPENTQYF
12	TRBV9	TRBJ2-1	CASSAHGNEQFF
13	TRBV10-3	TRBJ1-2	CAITRQGFYGYTF
18	TRBV19	TRBJ2-1	CASSASGRGTSGYNEQFF
16	TRBV6-5	TRBJ1-3	CASSYSMPGTGNTIYF
14	TRBV6-4	TRBJ2-1	CASSDWAGVGEQFF